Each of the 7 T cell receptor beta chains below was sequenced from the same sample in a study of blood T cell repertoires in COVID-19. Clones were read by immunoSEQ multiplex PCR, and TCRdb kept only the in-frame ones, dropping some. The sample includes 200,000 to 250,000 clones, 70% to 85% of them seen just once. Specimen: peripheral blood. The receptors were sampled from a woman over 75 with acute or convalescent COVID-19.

CDR3 nucleotides: TGTGCCAGTAGTGCCTACGGGACTAGCGGGGGGGCGGAGCTGTTTTTT. Amino acids: CASSAYGTSGGAELFF. V usage is TRBV19 and J usage is TRBJ2-2, with 16 bases matching TRBD2. V gave up 5 bases and J gave up 10 bases; unmatched junction bases: 7. Germline lookup yields CDR1 LNHDA and CDR2 SQIVND (reference sequence). The CDR3 loop spans 16 amino acids.

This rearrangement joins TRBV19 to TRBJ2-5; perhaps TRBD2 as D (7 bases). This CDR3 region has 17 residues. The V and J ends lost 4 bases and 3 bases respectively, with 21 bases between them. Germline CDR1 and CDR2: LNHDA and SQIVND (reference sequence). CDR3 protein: CASSTRLGGGEEETQYF. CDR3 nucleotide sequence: TGTGCCAGTAGTACACGACTAGGGGGGGGCGAAGAAGAGACCCAGTACTTC.

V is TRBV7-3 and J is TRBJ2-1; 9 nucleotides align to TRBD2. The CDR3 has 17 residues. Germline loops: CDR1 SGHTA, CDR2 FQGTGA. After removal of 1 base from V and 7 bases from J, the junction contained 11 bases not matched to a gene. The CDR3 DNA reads TGTGCCAGCAGCTTAAAGCCGATAGGGACTAGCCAGAATGAGCAGTTCTTC. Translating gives CASSLKPIGTSQNEQFF.

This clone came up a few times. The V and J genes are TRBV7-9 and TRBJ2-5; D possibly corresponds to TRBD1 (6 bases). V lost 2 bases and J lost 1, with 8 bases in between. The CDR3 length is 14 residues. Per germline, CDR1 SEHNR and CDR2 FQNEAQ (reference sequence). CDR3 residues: CASSLWTAQETQYF. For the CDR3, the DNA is TGTGCCAGCAGCTTATGGACAGCCCAAGAGACCCAGTACTTC.

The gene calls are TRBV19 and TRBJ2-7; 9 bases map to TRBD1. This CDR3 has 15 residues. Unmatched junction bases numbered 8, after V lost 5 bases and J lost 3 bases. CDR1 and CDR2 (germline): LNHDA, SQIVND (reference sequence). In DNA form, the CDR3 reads TGTGCCAGTAGTTTAAACCGACAGGGGGACTACGAGCAGTACTTC. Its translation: CASSLNRQGDYEQYF.

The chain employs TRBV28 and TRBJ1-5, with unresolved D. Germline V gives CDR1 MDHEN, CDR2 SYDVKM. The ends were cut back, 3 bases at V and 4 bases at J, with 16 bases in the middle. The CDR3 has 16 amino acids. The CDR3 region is CASSFPSPGGNQPQHF. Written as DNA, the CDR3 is TGTGCCAGCAGTTTCCCGTCGCCAGGCGGGAATCAGCCCCAGCATTTT.

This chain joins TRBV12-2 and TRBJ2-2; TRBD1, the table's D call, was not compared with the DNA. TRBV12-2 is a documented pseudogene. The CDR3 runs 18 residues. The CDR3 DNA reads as TGTGCAAGTCGCCTCCACCCGACGACAGGGGGAAACACCGGGGAGCTGTTTTTT. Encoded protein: CASRLHPTTGGNTGELFF.